This TCR beta chain was observed in a study of blood T cell repertoires in COVID-19. The J segment lost 3 bases and the V segment lost 4 bases, leaving 4 bases of the junction unmatched. Germline V gives CDR1 SGHRS, CDR2 YFSETQ. The CDR3 length is 14 residues. Libraries were prepared by immunoSEQ multiplex PCR; TCRdb keeps only in-frame clonotypes and omits some of them. The sample records some 37,000 clones, approximately 81% being singletons. The origin of this receptor is a man older than 75 with active or convalescent COVID-19. The V and J genes are TRBV5-1 and TRBJ2-5; TRBD2 agrees at 9 bases. Sequenced input: peripheral blood. The DNA for the CDR3 is TGCGCCAGCAGCGAGCGGGGGGACGAAGAGACCCAGTACTTC. Its protein is CASSERGDEETQYF.